A single T cell receptor (beta chain) is shown here with its context. This sample was taken from a study of shared clonotypes between healthy human individuals. The data were produced by immunoSEQ multiplex PCR, yet TCRdb's version contains in-frame clones alone and is incomplete. The sample lists millions of clones, less than 95% seen once, with around 1.1% in the top ten. CDR1 is MNHEY, CDR2 SMNVEV, per germline (reference sequence). This CDR3 comprises 16 residues. The V segment lost 6 bases and the J segment 4 bases; nucleotides outside the gene matches: 6. Terminally differentiated effector memory CD45RA+ cells were excluded from the naive CD8 cells, which were CD45RO-negative and positively selected for CCR7.

The sequence was collected from a man aged 18-30 years in good health. The sample comprised naive CD8+ T cells sorted from blood. This chain joins TRBV27 and TRBJ2-6; 10 bases align to TRBD1. The CDR3 sequence: CASRRDRGTGANVLTF. CDR3 in DNA: TGTGCCAGCAGGAGGGACAGGGGTACGGGGGCCAACGTCCTGACTTTC.